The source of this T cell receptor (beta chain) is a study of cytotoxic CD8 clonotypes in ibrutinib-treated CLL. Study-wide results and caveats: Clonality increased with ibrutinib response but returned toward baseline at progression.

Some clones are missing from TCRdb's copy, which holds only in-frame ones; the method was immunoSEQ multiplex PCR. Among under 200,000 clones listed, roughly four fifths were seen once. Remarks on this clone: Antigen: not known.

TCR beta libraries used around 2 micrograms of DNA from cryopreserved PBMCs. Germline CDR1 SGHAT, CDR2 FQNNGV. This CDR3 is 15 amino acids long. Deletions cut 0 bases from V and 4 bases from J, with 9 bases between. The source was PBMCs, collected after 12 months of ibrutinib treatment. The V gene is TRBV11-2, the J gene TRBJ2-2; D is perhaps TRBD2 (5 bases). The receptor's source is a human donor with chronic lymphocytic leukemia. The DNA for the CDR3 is TGTGCCAGCAGCTTAGAGAGGGTTACCACCGGGGAGCTGTTTTTT. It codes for CASSLERVTTGELFF.